These 9 T cell receptor beta chains were all obtained from the same sample, sequenced in a study of cytomegalovirus exposure and HLA in healthy donors. PCR primers comprised 60 Vbeta and 13 Jbeta primers. The protocol was immunoSEQ multiplex PCR, while the TCRdb copy is restricted to in-frame clones and leaves out a portion. The sample includes some 57,000 clones, 70% to 75% seen only once; the top ten take 5% to 7%. The sequencing sample was made of PBMCs. The receptors originated from a woman in her thirties in good health and CMV-seronegative.

J is TRBJ2-7 and V is TRBV6-6; TRBD2 agrees at 10 bases. V lost 6 bases and J lost 1; bases outside the gene matches: 6. In germline, CDR1 is MNHNY, CDR2 SVGAGI (reference sequence). The CDR3 is 15 amino acids. CDR3: CASSSSAGGSYEQYF. DNA for the CDR3: TGTGCCAGCAGCTCATCAGCGGGAGGGTCCTACGAGCAGTACTTC.

This clone was seen a single time. The conserved phenylalanine or tryptophan normally closing the CDR3 is absent here, so this likely arose from a read error. The J gene is TRBJ1-1, the V gene TRBV29-1; D is perhaps TRBD1 (5 bases). The CDR3 is 13 amino acids. V was shortened by 1 base and J by 2 bases, with 8 bases between the two germline ends. The germline V gene has CDR1 SQVTM and CDR2 ANQGSEA. Written as DNA, the CDR3 is TGCAGCGTTGAAGGGTGGACAAACACTGAAGCTTTCGTT. Encoded protein: CSVEGWTNTEAFV.

This rearrangement joins TRBV19 to TRBJ1-5, with D maybe TRBD1 (5 bases). The germline CDR1 and CDR2 sequences are LNHDA and SQIVND (reference sequence). There are 15 residues in the CDR3. Deletions cut 5 bases from V and 5 bases from J, with 16 bases between. CDR3 protein: CASSLFVGGDQPQHF. For the CDR3, the DNA is TGTGCCAGTAGTCTATTCGTGGGGGGGGATCAGCCCCAGCATTTT.

A few counts support this clone. This chain connects TRBV4-1 to TRBJ1-4; 10 nucleotides agree with TRBD1. The CDR3 covers 16 residues. Germline V gene sequence: CDR1 MGHRA, CDR2 YSYEKL. J gave up 5 bases and V 2 bases, and 5 bases lay outside the gene matches. CDR3 loop: CASSQMGGQGNEKLFF. The CDR3 bases are TGCGCCAGCAGCCAAATGGGGGGACAGGGGAATGAAAAACTGTTTTTT.

The J gene is TRBJ2-7, the V gene TRBV28, with 10 bases matching TRBD2. Germline V gives CDR1 MDHEN, CDR2 SYDVKM. There are 15 residues in the CDR3. The J segment lost 3 bases and the V segment lost 5 bases, leaving 7 bases of the junction unmatched. The CDR3, as DNA: TGTGCCAGCAGTCGAGCCCGGACTAGCGGCTACGAGCAGTACTTC. Encoded protein: CASSRARTSGYEQYF.

V and J are TRBV7-8 and TRBJ2-5; 7 bases line up with TRBD1. The DNA end is a closer match to TRBJ2-7, so the J assignment may be wrong. In germline, CDR1 is SGHVS, CDR2 FQNEAQ. The CDR3 runs to 14 residues. The CDR3 region is CASSHIQGAYEQYF. The CDR3 DNA follows: TGTGCCAGCAGCCATATCCAGGGGGCCTACGAGCAGTACTTC.

This sequence joins TRBV7-3 and TRBJ2-7; the D gene is possibly TRBD2 (6 bases). Looked up from germline, CDR1 is SGHTA and CDR2 is FQGTGA. The CDR3 spans 16 residues. The V end lost 1 base, the J end lost 5 bases, and 18 bases lay between the germline ends. The CDR3 loop is CASSLILEGGVNEQYV. The CDR3 nucleotides read TGTGCCAGCAGCTTAATTTTGGAGGGAGGCGTGAACGAGCAGTACGTC.

The chain has TRBV5-1 and TRBJ1-2, with 7 bases that match TRBD1. The CDR3 has 16 residues. The ends lost 4 bases at V and 1 base at J; junction bases unmatched: 10. The V gene's germline CDR1 is SGHRS and CDR2 YFSETQ. The CDR3 protein is CASSPAGSGGNYGYTF. The DNA for the CDR3 is TGCGCCAGCAGCCCGGCCGGGTCAGGGGGTAACTATGGCTACACCTTC. The full variable domain, rest sourced from reference TRBV5-1 and TRBJ1-2, is KAGVTQTPRYLIKTRGQQVTLSCSPISGHRSVSWYQQTPGQGLQFLFEYFSETQRNKGNFPGRFSGRQFSNSRSEMNVSTLELGDSALYLCASSPAGSGGNYGYTFGSGTRLTVV.

V and J are TRBV27 and TRBJ2-5, with D maybe TRBD2 (6 bases). Germline CDR1 MNHEY, CDR2 SMNVEV (reference sequence). This CDR3 is built from 16 residues. The V gene lost 5 bases and the J gene lost 5 bases, with 21 bases spanning the gap. The CDR3 protein is CASSQIGGKSVETQYF. CDR3 sequence (DNA): TGTGCCAGCAGTCAGATAGGCGGGAAGTCGGTTGAGACCCAGTACTTC.